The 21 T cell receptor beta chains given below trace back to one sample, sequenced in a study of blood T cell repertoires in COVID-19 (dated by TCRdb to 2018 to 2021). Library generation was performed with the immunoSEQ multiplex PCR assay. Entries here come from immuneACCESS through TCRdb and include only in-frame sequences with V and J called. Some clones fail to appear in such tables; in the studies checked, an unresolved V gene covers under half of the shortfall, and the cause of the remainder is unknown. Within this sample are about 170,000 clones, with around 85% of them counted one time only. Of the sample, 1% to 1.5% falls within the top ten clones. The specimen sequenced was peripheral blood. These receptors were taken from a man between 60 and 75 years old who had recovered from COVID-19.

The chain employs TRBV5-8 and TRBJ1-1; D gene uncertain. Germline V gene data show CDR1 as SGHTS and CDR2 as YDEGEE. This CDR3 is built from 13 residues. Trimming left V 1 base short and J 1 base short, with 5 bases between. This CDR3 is CASSLTRNTEAFF. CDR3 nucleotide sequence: TGTGCCAGCAGCTTGACCAGGAACACTGAAGCTTTCTTT.

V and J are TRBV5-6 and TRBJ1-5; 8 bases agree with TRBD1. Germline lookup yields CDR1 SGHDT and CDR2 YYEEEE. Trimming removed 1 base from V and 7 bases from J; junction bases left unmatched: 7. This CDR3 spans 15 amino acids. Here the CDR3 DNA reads TGTGCCAGCAGCTTGCAGGGGGCGGAGGGACAGCCCCAGCATTTT. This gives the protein CASSLQGAEGQPQHF. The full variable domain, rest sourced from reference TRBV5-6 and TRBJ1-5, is DAGVTQSPTHLIKTRGQQVTLRCSPKSGHDTVSWYQQALGQGPQFIFQYYEEEERQRGNFPDRFSGHQFPNYSSELNVNALLLGDSALYLCASSLQGAEGQPQHFGDGTRLSIL.

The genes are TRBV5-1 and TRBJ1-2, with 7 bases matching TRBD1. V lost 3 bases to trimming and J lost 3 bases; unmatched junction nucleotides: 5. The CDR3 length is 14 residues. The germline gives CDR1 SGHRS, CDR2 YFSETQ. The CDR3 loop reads CASSWDSLDYGYTF. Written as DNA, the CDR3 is TGCGCCAGCAGCTGGGACAGCCTCGACTATGGCTACACCTTC.

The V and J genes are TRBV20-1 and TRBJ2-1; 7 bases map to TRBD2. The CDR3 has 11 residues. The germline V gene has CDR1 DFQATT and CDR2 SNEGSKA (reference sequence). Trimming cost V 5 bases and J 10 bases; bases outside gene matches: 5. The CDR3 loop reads CSAGVRGEQFF. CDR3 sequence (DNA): TGCAGTGCTGGGGTGCGGGGGGAGCAGTTCTTC.

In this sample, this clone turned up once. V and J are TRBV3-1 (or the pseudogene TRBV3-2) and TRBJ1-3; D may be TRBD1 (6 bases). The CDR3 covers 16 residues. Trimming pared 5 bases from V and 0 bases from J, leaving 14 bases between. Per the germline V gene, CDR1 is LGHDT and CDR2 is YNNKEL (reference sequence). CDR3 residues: CASSTTTGFSGNTIYF. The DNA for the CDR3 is TGTGCCAGCAGCACCACGACAGGCTTCTCTGGAAACACCATATATTTT.

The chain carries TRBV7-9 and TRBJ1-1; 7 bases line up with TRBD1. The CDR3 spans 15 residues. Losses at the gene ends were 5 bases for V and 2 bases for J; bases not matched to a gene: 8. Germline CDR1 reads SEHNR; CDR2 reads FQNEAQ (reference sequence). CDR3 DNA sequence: TGTGCCAGCAGCGGGTACAGGGGCAAAAACACTGAAGCTTTCTTT. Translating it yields CASSGYRGKNTEAFF.

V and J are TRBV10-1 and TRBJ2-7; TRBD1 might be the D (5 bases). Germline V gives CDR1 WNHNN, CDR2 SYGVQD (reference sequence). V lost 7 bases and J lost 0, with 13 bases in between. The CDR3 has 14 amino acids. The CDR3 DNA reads TGCGCCAGCATTGGGGCCCCGATCTCCTACGAGCAGTACTTC. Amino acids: CASIGAPISYEQYF.

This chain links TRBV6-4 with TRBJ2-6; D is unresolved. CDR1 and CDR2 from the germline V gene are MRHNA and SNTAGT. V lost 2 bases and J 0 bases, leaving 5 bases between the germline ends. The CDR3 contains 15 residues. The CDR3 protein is CASSDVGSGANVLTF. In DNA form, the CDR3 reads TGTGCCAGCAGTGACGTCGGCTCTGGGGCCAACGTCCTGACTTTC.

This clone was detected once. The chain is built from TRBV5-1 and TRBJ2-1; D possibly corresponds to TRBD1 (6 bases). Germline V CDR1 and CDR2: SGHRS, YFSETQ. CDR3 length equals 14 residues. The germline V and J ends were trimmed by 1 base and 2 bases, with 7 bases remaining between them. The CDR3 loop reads CASSLTGTYNEQFF. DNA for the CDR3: TGCGCCAGCAGCTTGACAGGGACCTACAATGAGCAGTTCTTC.

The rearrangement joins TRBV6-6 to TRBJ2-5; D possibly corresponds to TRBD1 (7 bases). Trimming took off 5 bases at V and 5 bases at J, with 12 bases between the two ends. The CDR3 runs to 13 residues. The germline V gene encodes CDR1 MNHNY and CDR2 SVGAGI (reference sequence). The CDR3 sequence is CASSTGAGETQYF. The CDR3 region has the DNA TGTGCCAGCAGTACAGGGGCGGGGGAGACCCAGTACTTC.

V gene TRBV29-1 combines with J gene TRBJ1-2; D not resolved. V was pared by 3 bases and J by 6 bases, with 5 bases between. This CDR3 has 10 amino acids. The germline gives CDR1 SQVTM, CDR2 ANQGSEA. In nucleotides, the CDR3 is TGCAGCGTTGACGAGGATGGCTACACCTTC. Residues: CSVDEDGYTF.

In DNA form, the CDR3 reads TGTGCCAGCAGTTACTCACCAGGGAGGCACAATGAGCAGTTCTTC. The encoded protein is CASSYSPGRHNEQFF. The V and J genes are TRBV6-5 and TRBJ2-1, with TRBD2 as a possible D gene (6 bases). This CDR3 region has 15 residues. V was cut by 0 bases and J by 5 bases, with 11 bases left in between. CDR1 and CDR2 (germline): MNHEY, SVGAGI.

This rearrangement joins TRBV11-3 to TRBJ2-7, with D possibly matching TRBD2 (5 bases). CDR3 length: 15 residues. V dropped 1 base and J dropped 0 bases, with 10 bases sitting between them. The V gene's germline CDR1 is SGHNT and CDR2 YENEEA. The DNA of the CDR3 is TGTGCCAGCAGCTTAGGCCTGGGGAGCTCCTACGAGCAGTACTTC. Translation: CASSLGLGSSYEQYF.

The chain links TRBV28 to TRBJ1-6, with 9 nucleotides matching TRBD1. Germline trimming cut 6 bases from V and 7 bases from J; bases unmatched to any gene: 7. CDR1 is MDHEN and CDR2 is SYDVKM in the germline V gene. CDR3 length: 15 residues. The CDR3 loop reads CASRIQGARNSPLHF. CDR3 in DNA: TGTGCCAGCAGAATACAGGGGGCGAGAAATTCACCCCTCCACTTT.

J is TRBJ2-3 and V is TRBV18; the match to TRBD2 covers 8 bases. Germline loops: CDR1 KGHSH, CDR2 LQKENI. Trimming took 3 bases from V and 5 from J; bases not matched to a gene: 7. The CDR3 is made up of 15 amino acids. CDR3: CASSPQRGGGDTQYF. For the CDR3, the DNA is TGTGCCAGCTCACCCCAACGGGGGGGCGGAGATACGCAGTATTTT.

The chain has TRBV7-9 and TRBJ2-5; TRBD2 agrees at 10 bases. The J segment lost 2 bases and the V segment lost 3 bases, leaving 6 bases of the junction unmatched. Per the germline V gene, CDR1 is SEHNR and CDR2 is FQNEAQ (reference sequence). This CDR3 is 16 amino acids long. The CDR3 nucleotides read TGTGCCAGCAGCTTTGGTAGCGGGGGGATTCAAGAGACCCAGTACTTC. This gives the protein CASSFGSGGIQETQYF. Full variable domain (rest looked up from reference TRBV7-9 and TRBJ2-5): DTGVSQNPRHKITKRGQNVTFRCDPISEHNRLYWYRQTLGQGPEFLTYFQNEAQLEKSRLLSDRFSAERPKGSFSTLEIQRTEQGDSAMYLCASSFGSGGIQETQYFGPGTRLLVL.

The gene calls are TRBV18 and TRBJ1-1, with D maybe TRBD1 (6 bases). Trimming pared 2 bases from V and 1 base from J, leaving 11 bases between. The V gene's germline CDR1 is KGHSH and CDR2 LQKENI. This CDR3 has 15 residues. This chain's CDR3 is CASSPLGAGNTEAFF. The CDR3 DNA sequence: TGTGCCAGCTCACCATTGGGGGCTGGGAACACTGAAGCTTTCTTT.

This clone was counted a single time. This CDR3 reads CASSQEYPRTSGGKETQYF. The CDR3 region has the DNA TGCGCCAGCAGCCAAGAATATCCCCGGACTAGCGGGGGGAAAGAGACCCAGTACTTC. The chain recombines TRBV4-1 with TRBJ2-5; the match to TRBD2 covers 14 bases. V was clipped by 0 bases and J by 3 bases; unmatched bases: 9. The CDR3 extends over 19 amino acids. Germline CDR1 is MGHRA and CDR2 is YSYEKL.

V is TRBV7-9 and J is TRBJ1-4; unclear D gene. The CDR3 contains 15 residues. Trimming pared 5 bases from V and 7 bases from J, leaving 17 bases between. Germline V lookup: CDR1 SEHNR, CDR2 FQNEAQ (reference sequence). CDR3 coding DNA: TGTGCCAGCAGCCTTAAGGCGGGAGACGGTGAAAAACTGTTTTTT. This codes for CASSLKAGDGEKLFF.

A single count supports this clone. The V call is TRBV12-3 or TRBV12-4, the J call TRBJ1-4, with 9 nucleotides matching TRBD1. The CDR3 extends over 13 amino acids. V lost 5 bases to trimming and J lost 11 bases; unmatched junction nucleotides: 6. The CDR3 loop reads CASSGTGTGKLFF. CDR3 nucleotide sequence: TGTGCCAGCAGTGGGACAGGGACTGGGAAACTGTTTTTT.

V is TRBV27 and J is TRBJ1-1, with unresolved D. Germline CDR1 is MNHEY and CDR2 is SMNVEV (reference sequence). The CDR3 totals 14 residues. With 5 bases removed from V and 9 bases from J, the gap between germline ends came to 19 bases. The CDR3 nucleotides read TGTGCCAGCAGTGGAATAAGAGGAGGGCCTCAAGCTTTCTTT. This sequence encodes CASSGIRGGPQAFF.